This paragraph reports one TCR beta chain. Looked up from germline, CDR1 is SGHVS and CDR2 is FNYEAQ. The CDR3 sequence is 19 residues long. V lost 0 bases, J lost 4 bases, and 15 bases stayed unmatched. The PCR had 60 Vbeta and 13 Jbeta primers. Profiling relied on immunoSEQ multiplex PCR, and the TCRdb table lists in-frame clones only, not all of them. The sample has 140,000 to 150,000 clones, approximately 80% seen once; the top ten hold 3.9%. The sample belongs to a study of cytomegalovirus exposure and HLA in healthy donors. Sequencing was performed on PBMCs. The gene calls are TRBV7-6 and TRBJ2-1; 7 bases agree with TRBD2. This sequence was found in a male donor in good health and CMV-seronegative. CDR3 loop: CASSLAVSQGGPVYNEQFF. CDR3 nucleotides: TGTGCCAGCAGCTTAGCGGTTAGTCAGGGAGGGCCGGTTTACAATGAGCAGTTCTTC.